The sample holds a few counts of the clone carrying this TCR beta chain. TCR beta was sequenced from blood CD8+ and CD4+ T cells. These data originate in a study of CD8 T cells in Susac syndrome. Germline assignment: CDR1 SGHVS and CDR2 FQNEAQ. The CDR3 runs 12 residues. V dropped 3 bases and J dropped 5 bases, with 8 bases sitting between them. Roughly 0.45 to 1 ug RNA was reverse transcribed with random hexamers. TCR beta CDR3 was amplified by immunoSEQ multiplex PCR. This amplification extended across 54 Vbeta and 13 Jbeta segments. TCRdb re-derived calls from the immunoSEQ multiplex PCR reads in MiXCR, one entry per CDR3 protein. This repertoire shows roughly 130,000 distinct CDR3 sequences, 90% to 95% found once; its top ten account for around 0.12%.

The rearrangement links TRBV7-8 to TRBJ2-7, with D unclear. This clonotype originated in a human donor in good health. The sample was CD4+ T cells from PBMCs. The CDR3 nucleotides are TGTGCCAGCAGCTTCAGGTCCGACGAGCAGTACTTC. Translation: CASSFRSDEQYF.